Given below is one T cell receptor beta chain in context. Its antigen is undetermined. The split of CD4+ cells yielded CD45RA+ naive and CD45RA-negative memory subsets. V was shortened by 4 bases and J by 2 bases, with 12 bases between the two germline ends. The CDR3 extends over 14 amino acids. Germline V lookup: CDR1 SGHRS, CDR2 YFSETQ. Sorted-subset replicate PCRs used 200 ng DNA, around 27,000 T cell genomes. Libraries were prepared by immunoSEQ multiplex PCR; TCRdb keeps only in-frame clonotypes and omits some of them. This sample has some 1.5 million clones, with around 97% found just once. The sample belongs to a study of shared clonotypes between healthy human individuals. About the research overall: Donor composition was two women and three men, aged 18 to 49.

Study-level points and caveats: Some clonotypes were shared by all four sorted-subset donors, while others were not shared. The non-shared ones had lower generation probabilities than the shared ones.

Sequenced: naive CD4+ T cells sorted from blood. This sample's subset: CD45RA+ positively selected. This TCR came from a young man in good health. The rearrangement uses TRBV5-1 and TRBJ1-2, with a weak D call TRBD1 (6 bases). CDR3 protein: CASSAGTRNYGYTF. DNA of the CDR3: TGCGCCAGCAGCGCCGGGACACGGAACTATGGCTACACCTTC. Full variable domain (missing parts from reference TRBV5-1 and TRBJ1-2): KAGVTQTPRYLIKTRGQQVTLSCSPISGHRSVSWYQQTPGQGLQFLFEYFSETQRNKGNFPGRFSGRQFSNSRSEMNVSTLELGDSALYLCASSAGTRNYGYTFGSGTRLTVV.